The rows below give T cell receptor beta chains drawn from one sample of a study of CD8 T cells in ankylosing spondylitis. In TCRdb, the 5' RACE reads were re-called with MiXCR into one record per CDR3 protein. Of about 220,000 distinct CDR3 sequences in the sample, roughly 10% were seen once. The sequencing input was blood, either unsorted or a sorted T cell fraction (not recorded which). These receptors all come from a male donor with ankylosing spondylitis or in good health (not recorded which). Each CDR3 is given with its conserved first and last residue. Fields, in order: clone size, J gene, V gene, D gene, CDR3 DNA, CDR3 protein. D genes are given only for firm matches. Rows may omit the clone size; those that give it use once, few, many or a size class.

many TRBJ2-7 TRBV11-1 . TGTGCCAGCAGCTACGAGGTGCGAGGCGAGCAGTACTTC CASSYEVRGEQYF
many TRBJ2-7 TRBV20-1 . TGCAGTGCTAGAAGGTTAAGTCCTAGCACTTTTGGCGCCTACGAGCAGTACTTC CSARRLSPSTFGAYEQYF
few TRBJ2-3 TRBV5-4 TRBD1 TGTGCCAGCAGCGTGGGACAGGGGGCGGGAATAAGCACAGATACGCAGTATTTT CASSVGQGAGISTDTQYF
many TRBJ2-5 TRBV12-3/TRBV12-4 . TGTGCCAGCAGTTTAGACGGAGGAGAGACCCAGTACTTC CASSLDGGETQYF
. TRBJ2-1 TRBV12-3/TRBV12-4 . TGTGCCAGCATTAGTCAGGGAAGGGTCGCCGATGAGCAGTTCTTC CASISQGRVADEQFF
. TRBJ2-5 TRBV12-3/TRBV12-4 TRBD1 TGTGCCAGCAGTTACAGGGGAACGGGACAAGAGACCCAGTACTTC CASSYRGTGQETQYF
many TRBJ2-1 TRBV6-1 TRBD2 TGTGCCAGCAGCCTACCGACTAGCGGGGGCGATGAGCAGTTCTTC CASSLPTSGGDEQFF
many TRBJ2-3 TRBV7-2 TRBD1 TGTGCCAGCAGCCTAGGGGGACAGAGTCGGATTACAGATACGCAGTATTTT CASSLGGQSRITDTQYF
many TRBJ1-2 TRBV6-1 TRBD1 TGTGCCAGCAGTAGACAGGGGGATGACTATGGCTACACCTTC CASSRQGDDYGYTF
many TRBJ1-1 TRBV12-3/TRBV12-4 . TGTGCCAGCAGTTTAGTTAAGAACACTGAAGCTTTCTTT CASSLVKNTEAFF
many TRBJ1-6 TRBV5-1 . TGCGCCAGCAGCTGGGGCCGGGACGGAGATAATTCACCCCTCCACTTT CASSWGRDGDNSPLHF
many TRBJ1-1 TRBV11-2 . TGTGCCAGCAGCGCAGGGTCCGGCACTGAAGCTTTCTTT CASSAGSGTEAFF
many TRBJ2-7 TRBV24-1 TRBD2 TGTGCCACCAGTGACCGGACTAGCGGGGCCTCCTACGAGCAGTACTTC CATSDRTSGASYEQYF
many TRBJ2-1 TRBV28 TRBD2 TGTGCCACCCAAACCAGTGGCGGGGGGGGCCGGAATGAGCAGTTCTTC CATQTSGGGGRNEQFF
. TRBJ1-1 TRBV3-1 . TGTGCCAGCAGCCAAGGCGAGGAAAATACAGAAGCTTTCTTT CASSQGEENTEAFF
. TRBJ2-7 TRBV29-1 TRBD1 TGCAGCGTGATAAGACAGGGGGACTCCTACGAGCAGTACTTC CSVIRQGDSYEQYF
few TRBJ2-5 TRBV7-9 . TGTGCCAGCAGCTCGCACAGGGAGTACCAAGAGACCCAGTACTTC CASSSHREYQETQYF
many TRBJ2-3 TRBV4-2 TRBD2 TGTGCCAGCAGCCAAGAACTAGCGGGGGCCACAGATACGCAGTATTTT CASSQELAGATDTQYF
many TRBJ1-5 TRBV20-1 TRBD1 TGCAGTGCAAACCCCGGGACAGGGGATCAGCCCCAGCATTTT CSANPGTGDQPQHF
many TRBJ1-1 TRBV2 . TGTGCCAGCAGTGAGGTCCGCAGGGGGAACACTGAAGCTTTCTTT CASSEVRRGNTEAFF
. TRBJ2-3 TRBV11-2 TRBD2 TGTGCCAGCAGCTCCCCCGGGGGGGAGCTAGATAGCACAGATACGCAGTATTTT CASSSPGGELDSTDTQYF
many TRBJ2-2 TRBV5-1 TRBD2 TGCGCCAGCAGCCGGTGGGCTAGCGGGGCCAACACCGGGGAGCTGTTTTTT CASSRWASGANTGELFF
many TRBJ1-1 TRBV19 . TGTGCCAGTAGTATACCAGGGGTGAACACTGAAGCTTTCTTT CASSIPGVNTEAFF
. TRBJ2-3 TRBV7-6 . TGTGCCAGCAGCTTAGCCGTGGGCTCTAGGACAGATACGCAGTATTTT CASSLAVGSRTDTQYF
. TRBJ2-2 TRBV5-1 TRBD1 TGCGCCAGCAGCTTACAGGGGTCGGACACCGGGGAGCTGTTTTTT CASSLQGSDTGELFF
. TRBJ1-1 TRBV29-1 . TGCAGCGTTGAAGTTGTGGCAGATGGAGGAGCTTTCTTT CSVEVVADGGAFF
many TRBJ1-4 TRBV5-1 . TGCGCCAGCAGCTTGTCTGCAGGTTTTAATGAAAAACTGTTTTTT CASSLSAGFNEKLFF
. TRBJ2-3 TRBV20-1 TRBD2 TGCAGTGCTGGCGGGGGGGCGGCCGGGACAGATACGCAGTATTTT CSAGGGAAGTDTQYF
. TRBJ2-7 TRBV6-5 . TGTGCCAGCAGTTTTGGGACGGAGTCCTACGAGCAGTACTTC CASSFGTESYEQYF
many TRBJ1-2 TRBV9 . TGTGCCAGCAGCCCCGATGGAGCTTCTCTATATGGCTACACCTTC CASSPDGASLYGYTF
. TRBJ1-6 TRBV7-9 . TGTGCCAGCAGCTACCGGGACAACCAGGGCAATTCACCCCTCCACTTT CASSYRDNQGNSPLHF
few TRBJ2-7 TRBV20-1 . TGCAGTGGGTGGAAAGGGGGCTACGAGCAGTACTTC CSGWKGGYEQYF
many TRBJ2-3 TRBV2 . TGTGCCAGCAGTAAGGACAGACTGGGAGATACGCAGTATTTT CASSKDRLGDTQYF
. TRBJ2-1 TRBV7-9 . TGTGCCAGCAGCTTCGGGGACGGATTATACAATGAGCAGTTCTTC CASSFGDGLYNEQFF
few TRBJ1-5 TRBV20-1 TRBD1 TGCAGTGCTAGAAGGCAGGGGGACAGGGGGCGACCCCAGCATTTT CSARRQGDRGRPQHF
few TRBJ1-2 TRBV9 . TGTGCCAGCAGCGGCCGGGGGGCGCGTGGCTACACCTTC CASSGRGARGYTF
few TRBJ2-5 TRBV29-1 TRBD2 TGCAGCGTTGAAGATCGTCAGCGGGGGCTCCAAGAGACCCAGTACTTC CSVEDRQRGLQETQYF
many TRBJ2-3 TRBV3-1 . TGTGCCAGCAGAACAAATCGGGGCGGTTCAGATACGCAGTATTTT CASRTNRGGSDTQYF
. TRBJ2-7 TRBV11-1 . TGTGCCAGCAGCTTAACGGAACAGCTCCTCTACGAGCAGTACTTC CASSLTEQLLYEQYF
many TRBJ1-6 TRBV5-1 TRBD1 TGCGCCAGCAGCCCCTCGGGACAGCTATATAATTCACCCCTCCACTTT CASSPSGQLYNSPLHF
many TRBJ2-1 TRBV12-3/TRBV12-4 TRBD2 TGTGCCAGCAGTTTAGGGAGCGGGGGGGGTAATGAGCAGTTCTTC CASSLGSGGGNEQFF
many TRBJ2-1 TRBV28 . TGTGCCAGCAGTTTAGGACTCGAATACAATGAGCAGTTCTTC CASSLGLEYNEQFF
. TRBJ2-4 TRBV20-1 . TGCAGTGCTAGAGACAGCCTCAAAAACATTCAGTACTTC CSARDSLKNIQYF